This TCR beta chain was documented in a study of cytomegalovirus exposure and HLA in healthy donors. 60 Vbeta and 13 Jbeta primers were used in PCR. Profiling relied on immunoSEQ multiplex PCR, and the TCRdb table lists in-frame clones only, not all of them. The data show 98,000 or so clones, over 75% seen once. V shed 11 bases and J 1 base; nucleotides not matched to a gene: 14. Per the germline V gene, CDR1 is SEHNR and CDR2 is FQNEAQ (reference sequence). CDR3 length equals 16 residues. The sample consisted of PBMCs. The chain joins TRBV7-9 to TRBJ2-3; TRBD2 matches 8 bases. The clonotype comes from a man aged 60 to 69 in good health and CMV-seropositive. The CDR3 reads CAVPRGAGGGTDTQYF. CDR3 nucleotides: TGTGCCGTTCCTCGGGGGGCGGGGGGCGGCACAGATACGCAGTATTTT.